Each of the 29 T cell receptor beta chains below was sequenced from the same sample in a study of cytomegalovirus exposure and HLA in healthy donors. The PCR was carried out with 60 Vbeta primers and 13 Jbeta primers. The protocol was immunoSEQ multiplex PCR, while the TCRdb copy is restricted to in-frame clones and leaves out a portion. The table lists some 120,000 clones, about 74% of them singletons. Sequencing was performed on PBMCs. Receptors were obtained from a man aged 40-55 years in good health and CMV-seropositive.

The chain uses TRBV6-4 and TRBJ1-5, with a weak D call TRBD1 (6 bases). The CDR3 is 14 amino acids. Germline CDR1 and CDR2: MRHNA and SNTAGT. The CDR3 sequence is CVFRGARSNQPQHF. CDR3 coding DNA: TGTGTCTTCCGGGGGGCACGGAGCAATCAGCCCCAGCATTTT.

The rearrangement links TRBV10-3 to TRBJ2-7; 8 positions agree with TRBD1. The CDR3 spans 13 residues. Trimming took 3 bases from V and 2 from J; bases not matched to a gene: 0. Germline CDR1 is ENHRY and CDR2 is SYGVKD. The CDR3 loop is CAISEQGAYEQYF. CDR3 nucleotide sequence: TGTGCCATCAGTGAACAGGGGGCCTACGAGCAGTACTTC.

This clone was observed a handful of times. The rearrangement links TRBV27 to TRBJ2-7; 9 positions agree with TRBD2. The CDR3 runs to 16 residues. CDR1 and CDR2 from the germline V gene are MNHEY and SMNVEV (reference sequence). Trimming at V came to 5 bases and at J to 0 bases, leaving 8 bases not matched to a gene. The CDR3 region is CASSTTSGVSSYEQYF. DNA of the CDR3: TGTGCCAGCAGTACGACTAGCGGAGTCAGCTCCTACGAGCAGTACTTC.

This clone appeared a single time. The J gene is TRBJ2-7, the V gene TRBV28, with D maybe TRBD1 (6 bases). V lost 11 bases and J lost 4, with 18 bases in between. This CDR3 is 13 amino acids long. Germline V gene data show CDR1 as MDHEN and CDR2 as SYDVKM. DNA of the CDR3: TGTGCCGGGGGTCAGGGGCCCTATTACGAGCAGTACTTC. Translation gives CAGGQGPYYEQYF.

This clone was counted between two and nine times. In the same sample, other DNA sequences code for this CDR3. The V and J genes are TRBV19 and TRBJ2-3, with D uncertain. The germline gives CDR1 LNHDA, CDR2 SQIVND (reference sequence). This CDR3 contains 11 residues. The V and J ends lost 3 bases and 6 bases respectively, with 4 bases between them. CDR3 sequence (DNA): TGTGCCAGTAGTATCGCGGATACGCAGTATTTT. Translated: CASSIADTQYF.

In this sample, this clone turned up once. This chain joins TRBV5-4 and TRBJ2-7; a weak D match, TRBD1 (6 bases). Trimming shortened V by 1 base and J by 1 base, and 9 bases separated the two germline ends. Germline CDR1 and CDR2: SGHNT and YYREEE (reference sequence). The CDR3 loop spans 14 amino acids. The CDR3 DNA reads as TGTGCCAGCAGCTTGTCAGGACAGTCCTACGAGCAGTACTTC. Residues: CASSLSGQSYEQYF.

The chain has TRBV2 and TRBJ1-5, with D unresolved. V was pared by 6 bases and J by 2 bases, with 11 bases between. CDR1 and CDR2 from the germline V gene are SNHLY and FYNNEI. The CDR3 totals 14 residues. The CDR3 reads CASRGRGGNQPQHF. DNA of the CDR3: TGTGCCAGCAGGGGCCGGGGAGGCAATCAGCCCCAGCATTTT. The whole variable domain, remainder taken from reference TRBV2 and TRBJ1-5, is EPEVTQTPSHQVTQMGQEVILRCVPISNHLYFYWYRQILGQKVEFLVSFYNNEISEKSEIFDDQFSVERPDGSNFTLKIRSTKLEDSAMYFCASRGRGGNQPQHFGDGTRLSIL.

Remarks on this clone: Different DNA sequences within this sample yield the same CDR3. V is TRBV9 and J is TRBJ2-3; a possible D gene is TRBD2 (5 bases). The germline V gene encodes CDR1 SGDLS and CDR2 YYNGEE. The V end was cut by 3 bases, the J end by 0 bases, with 5 bases between. The CDR3 contains 13 residues. CDR3 coding DNA: TGTGCCAGCAGCGGGACTAGCACAGATACGCAGTATTTT. It specifies CASSGTSTDTQYF.

This clone was observed a handful of times. The CDR3 sequence is CASSLVRGKDTGELFF. CDR3 DNA: TGTGCCAGCAGCTTAGTTAGGGGGAAGGACACCGGGGAGCTGTTTTTT. The rearrangement links TRBV11-3 to TRBJ2-2; maybe TRBD1 (6 bases). V lost 1 base and J 3 bases, leaving 12 bases between the germline ends. The CDR3 is 16 amino acids. CDR1 and CDR2 from the germline V gene are SGHNT and YENEEA.

The chain uses TRBV2 and TRBJ2-1; TRBD2 aligns across 10 bases. Per the germline V gene, CDR1 is SNHLY and CDR2 is FYNNEI. Trimming cost V 0 bases and J 0 bases; bases outside gene matches: 11. The CDR3 totals 20 residues. The CDR3 spells CASSEAGTSVLWSSYNEQFF. The DNA of the CDR3 is TGTGCCAGCAGTGAAGCTGGGACTAGCGTTCTTTGGAGCTCCTACAATGAGCAGTTCTTC.

This clone was found a few times. Other nucleotide sequences from this sample produce the same CDR3. The chain combines TRBV18 with TRBJ1-1; D is unclear. The CDR3 extends over 13 amino acids. Trimming left V 3 bases short and J 1 base short, with 6 bases between. Per the germline V gene, CDR1 is KGHSH and CDR2 is LQKENI. The chain's CDR3 is CASSPNRNTEAFF. As DNA, the CDR3 is TGTGCCAGCTCACCCAACAGGAACACTGAAGCTTTCTTT.

In its sample, this clone was seen a few times. The rearrangement links TRBV19 to TRBJ1-6; TRBD1 is a possible D gene (5 bases). This CDR3 is built from 17 residues. V was pared by 4 bases and J by 5 bases, with 18 bases between. In germline, CDR1 is LNHDA, CDR2 SQIVND (reference sequence). The CDR3 spells CASSTPEEGADNSPLHF. CDR3 DNA sequence: TGTGCCAGTAGTACACCTGAAGAAGGGGCCGATAATTCACCCCTCCACTTT.

The chain has TRBV5-8 and TRBJ2-7; 8 bases agree with TRBD2. The CDR3 runs to 12 residues. Germline V gene lookup returns CDR1 SGHTS and CDR2 YDEGEE. V shed 4 bases and J 7 bases; nucleotides not matched to a gene: 4. This CDR3 reads CASSPGGGEQYF. CDR3 sequence (DNA): TGTGCCAGCAGCCCGGGGGGGGGAGAGCAGTACTTC.

The chain couples TRBV10-3 to TRBJ1-1; D unresolved. CDR1 is ENHRY and CDR2 is SYGVKD in the germline V gene. This CDR3 is 12 amino acids long. V was clipped by 2 bases and J by 8 bases, with 9 bases between them. This CDR3 reads CAISETPVEAFF. Here the CDR3 DNA reads TGTGCCATCAGTGAGACACCAGTAGAAGCTTTCTTT.

This chain joins TRBV5-1 and TRBJ2-3; TRBD1 is a possible D gene (5 bases). V lost 4 bases and J lost 0, with 12 bases in between. In germline, CDR1 is SGHRS, CDR2 YFSETQ. The CDR3 consists of 15 residues. CDR3 bases: TGCGCCAGCAGCATGGACAAGACTAGCACAGATACGCAGTATTTT. It specifies CASSMDKTSTDTQYF.

Here the CDR3 reads CASGPGAVGTEAFF. In DNA, the CDR3 is TGTGCCAGCGGTCCAGGGGCGGTCGGCACTGAAGCTTTCTTT. The rearrangement joins TRBV27 to TRBJ1-1, with TRBD1 as a possible D gene (6 bases). There are 14 residues in the CDR3. Germline V CDR1 and CDR2: MNHEY, SMNVEV (reference sequence). V gave up 8 bases and J gave up 4 bases, with 17 bases separating them.

The CDR3 loop reads CASSQINYGYTF. The CDR3 DNA sequence: TGTGCCAGTAGCCAGATTAACTATGGCTACACCTTC. This chain connects TRBV19 to TRBJ1-2; D ambiguous. Germline loops: CDR1 LNHDA, CDR2 SQIVND (reference sequence). The V and J ends lost 6 bases and 1 base respectively, with 6 bases between them. The CDR3 is 12 amino acids.

The rearrangement links TRBV19 to TRBJ2-1, with D maybe TRBD2 (7 bases). Germline V CDR1 and CDR2: LNHDA, SQIVND (reference sequence). This CDR3 region has 14 residues. V lost 3 bases to trimming and J lost 8 bases, with 14 bases between them. CDR3 in amino acids: CASSIGGATYEQFF. CDR3 in DNA: TGTGCCAGTAGTATTGGGGGGGCGACTTATGAGCAGTTCTTC.

The genes are TRBV4-1 and TRBJ2-7; perhaps TRBD2 as D (7 bases). V was shortened by 0 bases and J by 4 bases, with 16 bases between the two germline ends. Germline lookup yields CDR1 MGHRA and CDR2 YSYEKL. The CDR3 runs 16 residues. The DNA for the CDR3 is TGCGCCAGCAGCCAAGATCTGGGGGGGGGCCGGTACGAGCAGTACTTC. Its translation: CASSQDLGGGRYEQYF.

V usage is TRBV18 and J usage is TRBJ1-1; D is undetermined. Germline lookup yields CDR1 KGHSH and CDR2 LQKENI. The CDR3 covers 14 residues. V was shortened by 3 bases and J by 5 bases, with 13 bases between the two germline ends. The chain's CDR3 is CASSPDPADTEAFF. The DNA for the CDR3 is TGTGCCAGCTCACCGGACCCAGCGGATACTGAAGCTTTCTTT.

The chain is built from TRBV5-1 and TRBJ1-2; D not resolved. The CDR3 is 13 amino acids. CDR1 SGHRS and CDR2 YFSETQ come from the germline V gene. Trimming stripped 0 bases from V and 2 bases from J, with 5 bases between. The CDR3 loop is CASSLVANYGYTF. CDR3 in DNA: TGCGCCAGCAGCTTGGTGGCCAACTATGGCTACACCTTC.

This clone was picked up a small number of times. The rearrangement links TRBV2 to TRBJ1-2, with D tentatively TRBD1 (6 bases). Trimming removed 7 bases from V and 6 bases from J, with 21 bases in between. The CDR3 runs to 15 residues. Per germline, CDR1 SNHLY and CDR2 FYNNEI. CDR3 residues: CASKGVGGGQDGYTF. Written as DNA, the CDR3 is TGTGCCAGCAAGGGGGTGGGGGGGGGCCAGGATGGCTACACCTTC.

The genes are TRBV4-1 and TRBJ2-7; no definite D call. The CDR3 loop spans 13 amino acids. The ends were cut back, 0 bases at V and 6 bases at J, with 9 bases in the middle. CDR1 MGHRA and CDR2 YSYEKL come from the germline V gene. CDR3 coding DNA: TGCGCCAGCAGCCAAGATCTTCTTTCCGAGCAGTACTTC. As protein: CASSQDLLSEQYF.

Here the CDR3 reads CASSYSIGRTYEQYF. CDR3 nucleotide sequence: TGTGCCAGCAGTTACTCGATAGGGAGGACCTACGAGCAGTACTTC. This chain joins TRBV6-5 and TRBJ2-7; perhaps TRBD2 as D (6 bases). V lost 0 bases and J 2 bases, leaving 11 bases between the germline ends. CDR3 length equals 15 residues. Germline V lookup: CDR1 MNHEY, CDR2 SVGAGI.

The chain combines TRBV7-9 with TRBJ1-2; D is possibly TRBD1 (5 bases). V shed 5 bases and J shed 5 bases, with 21 bases lying between them. Germline V lookup: CDR1 SEHNR, CDR2 FQNEAQ (reference sequence). The length of the CDR3 is 16 residues. CDR3 in DNA: TGTGCCAGCAGCAAAGCGGGACTCCCGGAACGGTATGGCTACACCTTC. This gives the protein CASSKAGLPERYGYTF.

About this clone itself: The same CDR3 is also encoded by other DNA sequences in this sample. This chain joins TRBV5-4 and TRBJ1-6; no clear D gene. The germline V gene has CDR1 SGHNT and CDR2 YYREEE (reference sequence). Trimming shortened V by 0 bases and J by 5 bases, and 6 bases separated the two germline ends. CDR3 size: 14 residues. In nucleotides, the CDR3 is TGTGCCAGCAGCTTGGGCGGGAATAATTCACCCCTCCACTTT. Translation: CASSLGGNNSPLHF.

This clone was recorded a few times. The CDR3 nucleotides are TGTGCCAGCAGTTTAGGGGACAGGGCGCGTGAAAAACTGTTTTTT. Encoded protein: CASSLGDRAREKLFF. The rearrangement joins TRBV28 to TRBJ1-4, with 9 bases identical to TRBD1. With 2 bases clipped from V and 7 bases from J, the junction kept 5 bases outside the gene matches. The germline gives CDR1 MDHEN, CDR2 SYDVKM. The CDR3 loop spans 15 amino acids.

The V and J genes are TRBV28 and TRBJ1-2; D gene uncertain. With 4 bases removed from V and 4 bases from J, the gap between germline ends came to 25 bases. CDR3 length: 18 amino acids. Germline V gene lookup returns CDR1 MDHEN and CDR2 SYDVKM. In DNA, the CDR3 is TGTGCCAGCAGTTCATTCCCGGGATCGCATCACTCAGGCTATGGCTACACCTTC. This gives the protein CASSSFPGSHHSGYGYTF.

CDR3 in DNA: TGTGCCAGCAGCGGCCGGGACAGGGGGCCGGGGACTGAAGCTTTCTTT. Its protein product is CASSGRDRGPGTEAFF. The chain recombines TRBV13 with TRBJ1-1; 12 nucleotides line up with TRBD1. The CDR3 contains 16 residues. The trim removed 5 bases at V and 5 bases at J, leaving 9 bases unmatched. Germline CDR1 is PRHDT and CDR2 is FYEKMQ (reference sequence).